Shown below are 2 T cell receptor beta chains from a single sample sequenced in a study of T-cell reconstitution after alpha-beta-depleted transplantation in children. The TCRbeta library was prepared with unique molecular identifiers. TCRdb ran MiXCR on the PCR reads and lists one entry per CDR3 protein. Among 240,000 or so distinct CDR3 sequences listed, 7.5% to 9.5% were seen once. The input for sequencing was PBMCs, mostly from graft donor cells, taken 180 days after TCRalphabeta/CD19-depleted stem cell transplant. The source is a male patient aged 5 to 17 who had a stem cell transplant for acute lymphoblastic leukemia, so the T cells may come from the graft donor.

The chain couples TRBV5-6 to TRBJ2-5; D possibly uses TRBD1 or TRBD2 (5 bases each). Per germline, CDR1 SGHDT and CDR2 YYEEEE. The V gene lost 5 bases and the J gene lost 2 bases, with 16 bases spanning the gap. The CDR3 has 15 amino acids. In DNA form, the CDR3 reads TGTGCCAGCAGGCGGTGGGGGTGGGGGCAAGAGACCCAGTACTTC. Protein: CASRRWGWGQETQYF.

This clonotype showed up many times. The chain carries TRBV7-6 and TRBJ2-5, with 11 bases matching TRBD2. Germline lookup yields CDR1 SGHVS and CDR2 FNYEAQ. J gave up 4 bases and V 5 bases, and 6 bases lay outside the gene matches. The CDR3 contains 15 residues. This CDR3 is CASSLSGGGTETQYF. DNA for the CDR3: TGTGCCAGCAGCCTTAGCGGGGGGGGCACAGAGACCCAGTACTTC.